The clone carrying this T cell receptor beta chain has ten or more counts. The data stem from a study of prognosis after radiotherapy for stage I lung cancer. V dropped 0 bases and J dropped 0 bases, with 21 bases sitting between them. This CDR3 region has 21 residues. Germline CDR1 is LGHDT and CDR2 is YNNKEL (reference sequence). TCR beta CDR3 amplification from genomic DNA was performed by two-round multiplex PCR. Each TRBV and TRBJ gene had its own primer in the first PCR round. Each CDR3 protein is one row after TCRdb ran MiXCR on the multiplex PCR reads. The table records around 11,000 distinct CDR3 sequences, approximately 58% of them present only once.

This TCR was recovered from a donor older than 45 with non-small cell lung cancer. Sequenced material: PBMCs, taken before or after stereotactic body radiation therapy (not recorded which). This chain connects TRBV3-1 to TRBJ2-6; possibly TRBD1 or TRBD2 for D (6 bases each). As DNA, the CDR3 is TGTGCCAGCAGCCAAGAGAGGGGGGAGGAGGGTTGGAGCTCTGGGGCCAACGTCCTGACTTTC. Its protein is CASSQERGEEGWSSGANVLTF. Filled out from reference TRBV3-1 and TRBJ2-6, the complete variable domain reads DTAVSQTPKYLVTQMGNDKSIKCEQNLGHDTMYWYKQDSKKFLKIMFSYNNKELIINETVPNRFSPKSPDKAHLNLHINSLELGDSAVYFCASSQERGEEGWSSGANVLTFGAGSRLTVL.